The 18 T cell receptor beta chains below all came from one sample that was sequenced in a study of blood T cell repertoires in COVID-19. Here immunoSEQ multiplex PCR was the method, and the copy in TCRdb shows in-frame clones only, minus some. The sample includes 63,000 or so clones, 82% of them seen just once. The sequenced sample was peripheral blood. All receptors derive from a man aged 80 or over with active COVID-19.

This clone was detected only once. The chain combines TRBV20-1 with TRBJ2-3, with D possibly being TRBD2 (7 bases). Between the trimmed V and J ends, which lost 3 bases and 1 base, there was a span of 17 bases. The CDR3 runs 16 residues. Germline V CDR1 and CDR2: DFQATT, SNEGSKA (reference sequence). CDR3 bases: TGCAGTGCTAGTGTTAGGGGGGGAGAAGGCACAGATACGCAGTATTTT. Translation: CSASVRGGEGTDTQYF.

This chain connects TRBV10-3 to TRBJ2-3; TRBD1 matches at 9 bases. Germline V CDR1 and CDR2: ENHRY, SYGVKD. V trimming: 2 bases; J trimming: 4 bases; junction bases outside the gene matches: 1. The CDR3 spans 14 residues. The CDR3 DNA reads as TGTGCCATCAGTGAGGGGACAGGGCCAGATACGCAGTATTTT. It translates to CAISEGTGPDTQYF.

CDR3 in amino acids: CASSQDTGRGRGEQYF. The CDR3 DNA sequence: TGCGCCAGCAGCCAAGACACCGGACGCGGCAGGGGGGAGCAGTACTTC. The rearrangement links TRBV4-3 to TRBJ2-7; 7 bases are shared with TRBD1. From germline, CDR1 is LGHNA and CDR2 YSLEER. The CDR3 is made up of 16 amino acids. The ends lost 0 bases at V and 7 bases at J; junction bases unmatched: 12.

This clone was counted between two and nine times. The V and J genes are TRBV2 and TRBJ2-4, with 8 bases lining up with TRBD1. Germline V gene lookup returns CDR1 SNHLY and CDR2 FYNNEI. CDR3 size: 18 residues. Losses at the gene ends were 8 bases for V and 0 bases for J; bases not matched to a gene: 15. In DNA form, the CDR3 reads TGTGCCAGCCAACTTTCCGGGACAGGAGTTCTAGCCAAAAACATTCAGTACTTC. This sequence encodes CASQLSGTGVLAKNIQYF. Full variable domain (rest looked up from reference TRBV2 and TRBJ2-4): EPEVTQTPSHQVTQMGQEVILRCVPISNHLYFYWYRQILGQKVEFLVSFYNNEISEKSEIFDDQFSVERPDGSNFTLKIRSTKLEDSAMYFCASQLSGTGVLAKNIQYFGAGTRLSVL.

This rearrangement joins TRBV6-5 to TRBJ1-5, with a weak D call TRBD1 (6 bases). This CDR3 contains 14 residues. Germline CDR1 and CDR2: MNHEY and SVGAGI. With 6 bases removed from V and 4 bases from J, the gap between germline ends came to 13 bases. As DNA, the CDR3 is TGTGCCAGCAGCCAGGGGAAGGGTAATCAGCCCCAGCATTTT. It is translated as CASSQGKGNQPQHF.

The gene calls are TRBV7-2 and TRBJ1-6; TRBD1 agrees at 7 bases. Germline CDR1 is SGHTA and CDR2 is FQGNSA. The ends lost 5 bases at V and 7 bases at J; junction bases unmatched: 11. This CDR3 is built from 16 residues. The CDR3 loop is CASSPYRDRTNSPLHF. CDR3 coding DNA: TGTGCCAGCAGCCCTTACCGGGACAGAACAAATTCACCCCTCCACTTT. The entire variable domain, with the rest obtained from reference TRBV7-2 and TRBJ1-6, is as follows: GAGVSQSPSNKVTEKGKDVELRCDPISGHTALYWYRQSLGQGLEFLIYFQGNSAPDKSGLPSDRFSAERTGGSVSTLTIQRTQQEDSAVYLCASSPYRDRTNSPLHFGNGTRLTVT.

The rearrangement uses TRBV6-6 and TRBJ2-7, with 10 bases that match TRBD2. This CDR3 spans 14 amino acids. Losses at the gene ends were 2 bases for V and 4 bases for J; bases not matched to a gene: 2. Germline V gives CDR1 MNHNY, CDR2 SVGAGI (reference sequence). The chain's CDR3 is CASSYPSGRYEQYF. The CDR3, as DNA: TGTGCCAGCAGTTACCCTAGCGGGAGATACGAGCAGTACTTC.

V is TRBV5-6 and J is TRBJ1-5; no firm D call. Germline CDR1 reads SGHDT; CDR2 reads YYEEEE. V lost 0 bases, J lost 0 bases, and 4 bases lay in between. The CDR3 runs to 14 residues. CDR3 DNA: TGTGCCAGCAGCTTGGGTTATAGCAATCAGCCCCAGCATTTT. The encoded protein is CASSLGYSNQPQHF.

The chain joins TRBV9 to TRBJ2-7; D gene uncertain. The germline CDR1 and CDR2 sequences are SGDLS and YYNGEE. This CDR3 is 15 amino acids long. Trimming pared 6 bases from V and 2 bases from J, leaving 18 bases between. CDR3 DNA sequence: TGTGCCAGCACCCCCTCAGACGACACCCCCTACGAGCAGTACTTC. Protein: CASTPSDDTPYEQYF.

The rearrangement joins TRBV29-1 to TRBJ1-1; 8 bases align to TRBD1. The CDR3 extends over 15 amino acids. V dropped 0 bases and J dropped 5; count of bases not matched to a gene: 8. The germline V gene has CDR1 SQVTM and CDR2 ANQGSEA. CDR3 protein: CSVEERGRGQTEAFF. In DNA form, the CDR3 reads TGCAGCGTTGAAGAAAGGGGCAGGGGGCAAACTGAAGCTTTCTTT.

This clone appeared a few times. The chain has TRBV5-1 and TRBJ2-7; tentative D call: TRBD2 (6 bases). CDR1 is SGHRS and CDR2 is YFSETQ in the germline V gene. This CDR3 has 13 residues. Deletions cut 1 base from V and 7 bases from J, with 12 bases between. CDR3: CASSLLLAGEQYF. CDR3 nucleotide sequence: TGCGCCAGCAGCTTGTTACTAGCTGGAGAGCAGTACTTC.

The V call is TRBV11-2, the J call TRBJ1-2; tentatively, D is TRBD1 (5 bases). This CDR3 contains 14 residues. The V gene lost 6 bases and the J gene lost 4 bases, with 15 bases spanning the gap. CDR1 and CDR2 from the germline V gene are SGHAT and FQNNGV. CDR3 sequence reads: CASSMLREAYGYTF. The CDR3 coding sequence is TGTGCCAGCAGTATGCTCAGGGAAGCCTATGGCTACACCTTC.

The CDR3 region is CAWSVQIQETQYF. The CDR3 nucleotides read TGTGCCTGGAGTGTACAGATCCAAGAGACCCAGTACTTC. This chain connects TRBV30 to TRBJ2-5; no definite D call. Germline CDR1 and CDR2: GTSNPN and SVGIG (reference sequence). This CDR3 is built from 13 residues. V lost 0 bases, J lost 1 base, and 6 bases lay in between.

V gene TRBV5-5 combines with J gene TRBJ2-5, with unresolved D. The V gene lost 0 bases and the J gene lost 5 bases, with 14 bases spanning the gap. Germline V gives CDR1 SGHKS, CDR2 YYEKEE (reference sequence). The CDR3 is made up of 15 amino acids. The CDR3 DNA follows: TGTGCCAGCAGCTTGGCTCCAGGTAGTGGGGAGACCCAGTACTTC. Amino acids: CASSLAPGSGETQYF.

The CDR3 spells CASSMGTSGRESGELFF. Written as DNA, the CDR3 is TGTGCCAGTAGTATGGGGACTAGCGGGAGAGAATCGGGGGAGCTGTTTTTT. The gene calls are TRBV19 and TRBJ2-2; TRBD2 agrees at 14 bases. Germline CDR1 LNHDA, CDR2 SQIVND (reference sequence). The V and J ends lost 3 bases and 8 bases, in that order; junction bases with no gene match: 8. The CDR3 has 17 residues.

The gene calls are TRBV7-6 and TRBJ1-2; D is uncertain. The germline V gene encodes CDR1 SGHVS and CDR2 FNYEAQ. This CDR3 is 18 amino acids long. V was shortened by 5 bases and J by 2 bases, with 24 bases between the two germline ends. The CDR3 region is CASSPGLSGGLGNYGYTF. The CDR3 nucleotides are TGTGCCAGCAGCCCTGGCTTGTCTGGAGGGCTGGGGAACTATGGCTACACCTTC.

The CDR3 DNA reads as TGTGCCAGCAGCGAACCCGGACAGTCGGAAAAACTGTTTTTT. This codes for CASSEPGQSEKLFF. The chain uses TRBV28 and TRBJ1-4; maybe TRBD1 (6 bases). The length of the CDR3 is 14 residues. The germline V gene has CDR1 MDHEN and CDR2 SYDVKM. Trimming removed 6 bases at V and 8 bases at J, with 16 bases between.

The genes are TRBV30 and TRBJ2-1; 10 bases fit TRBD2. The trim removed 5 bases at V and 5 bases at J, leaving 6 bases unmatched. The length of the CDR3 is 14 residues. The germline V gene encodes CDR1 GTSNPN and CDR2 SVGIG (reference sequence). CDR3 in amino acids: CAWLLAGSHNEQFF. The CDR3 nucleotides read TGTGCCTGGCTACTAGCGGGATCGCACAATGAGCAGTTCTTC.